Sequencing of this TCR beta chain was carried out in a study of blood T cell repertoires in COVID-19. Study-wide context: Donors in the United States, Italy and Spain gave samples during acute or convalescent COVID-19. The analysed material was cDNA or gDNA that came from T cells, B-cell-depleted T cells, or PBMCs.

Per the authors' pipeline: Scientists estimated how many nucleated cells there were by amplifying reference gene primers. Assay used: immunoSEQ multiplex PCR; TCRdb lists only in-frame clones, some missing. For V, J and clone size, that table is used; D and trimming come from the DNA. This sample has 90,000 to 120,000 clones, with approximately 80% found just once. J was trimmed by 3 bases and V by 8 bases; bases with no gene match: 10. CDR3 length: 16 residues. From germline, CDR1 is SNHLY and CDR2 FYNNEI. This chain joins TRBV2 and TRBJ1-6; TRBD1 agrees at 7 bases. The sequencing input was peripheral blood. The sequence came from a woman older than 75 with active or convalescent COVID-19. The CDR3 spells CASLDRASNYNSPLHF. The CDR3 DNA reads TGTGCCAGCCTAGACAGGGCCTCTAACTATAATTCACCCCTCCACTTT.